The clone carrying this TCR beta chain was observed once. Its antigen is undetermined. The sample originates from a study of shared clonotypes between healthy human individuals. Study-wide results and limits: The genetic and exposure-history diversity represented was limited by few donors.

The ends lost 7 bases at V and 2 bases at J; junction bases unmatched: 5. CDR3 length equals 14 residues. Germline values: CDR1 MNHEY, CDR2 SVGAGI. Clones were sequenced by immunoSEQ multiplex PCR, and TCRdb holds only the in-frame ones, with some missing. The table includes about 2 million clones, roughly 94% detected once. This receptor was identified in a man aged 18 to 30 in good health. This chain connects TRBV6-5 to TRBJ2-3; 8 nucleotides agree with TRBD2. Sequenced sample: naive CD4+ T cells sorted from blood. Subset given: CD45RA+ positively selected. The CDR3 DNA is TGTGCCAGCAATCCTAGCGGGTCCACAGATACGCAGTATTTT. Encoded protein: CASNPSGSTDTQYF.